These T cell receptor beta chains were read from a single sample in a study of CD8 T cells in ankylosing spondylitis. TCRdb analysed the 5' RACE reads with MiXCR anew, one entry per CDR3 protein. In the table there are 100,000 to 150,000 distinct CDR3 sequences, roughly an eighth of which are singletons. The sample consisted of blood, either unsorted or a sorted T cell fraction (not recorded which). The receptor set was obtained from a female donor with ankylosing spondylitis or in good health (not recorded which). CDR3s include the opening cysteine and the closing phenylalanine or tryptophan. Each record gives: D gene, J gene, V gene, clone size, CDR3 protein, CDR3 DNA. A D gene is named only where the DNA matches it firmly. The size entry is marked missing in some rows and otherwise reads once, few, many or a size class.

TRBD1 TRBJ2-7 TRBV27 many CASSFRDREYEQYF TGTGCCAGCAGTTTTCGGGACAGAGAGTACGAGCAGTACTTC
- TRBJ1-1 TRBV6-2/TRBV6-3 many CASTSGGLGGEAFF TGTGCCAGCACCTCCGGGGGGCTCGGCGGGGAAGCTTTCTTT
TRBD1 TRBJ1-5 TRBV6-6 - CASRDREHQPQHF TGTGCCAGCAGGGACAGGGAACATCAGCCCCAGCATTTT
TRBD2 TRBJ2-1 TRBV20-1 few CSARVLAGAYNEQFF TGCAGTGCTAGAGTACTAGCGGGAGCTTACAATGAGCAGTTCTTC
TRBD1 TRBJ1-2 TRBV6-5 few CASSYGTGVNYGYTF TGTGCCAGCAGTTACGGGACAGGAGTTAACTATGGCTACACCTTC
- TRBJ1-4 TRBV5-1 many CASSDPNEKLFF TGCGCCAGCAGCGATCCCAATGAAAAACTGTTTTTT
- TRBJ2-7 TRBV6-4 many CASSADSYEQYF TGTGCCAGCAGTGCCGACTCCTACGAGCAGTACTTC
TRBD1 TRBJ2-1 TRBV5-1 - CASSGVGQGLYNEQFF TGCGCCAGCAGCGGAGTAGGACAGGGCCTTTACAATGAGCAGTTCTTC
- TRBJ1-4 TRBV20-1 many CSAGGSNEKLFF TGCAGTGCTGGGGGCAGCAATGAAAAACTGTTTTTT
TRBD1 TRBJ2-2 TRBV5-1 many CASSSGGSDTGELFF TGCGCCAGCAGCTCAGGGGGCTCTGACACCGGGGAGCTGTTTTTT
- TRBJ2-5 TRBV20-1 many CSAREVMRETQYF TGCAGTGCTAGAGAAGTCATGAGGGAGACCCAGTACTTC
- TRBJ1-5 TRBV6-6 - CASSWSSNQPQHF TGTGCCAGCAGTTGGTCTAGCAATCAGCCCCAGCATTTT
TRBD2 TRBJ2-1 TRBV18 - CASSTRPASGVYNEQFF TGTGCCAGCTCGACCCGCCCAGCTAGCGGAGTCTACAATGAGCAGTTCTTC
- TRBJ2-3 TRBV5-1 few CASSFLAEATDTQYF TGCGCCAGCAGCTTTTTGGCTGAAGCCACAGATACGCAGTATTTT
- TRBJ1-1 TRBV5-1 - CASSPGGQFNTEAFF TGCGCCAGCAGCCCTGGCGGACAGTTCAACACTGAAGCTTTCTTT
TRBD1 TRBJ1-6 TRBV3-1 few CASRKGSGQGNSPLHF TGTGCCAGCAGGAAGGGATCGGGACAGGGGAATTCACCCCTCCACTTT
- TRBJ2-2 TRBV7-2 - CASRLEANTGELFF TGTGCCAGCAGACTTGAGGCGAACACCGGGGAGCTGTTTTTT
- TRBJ2-6 TRBV10-3 few CAISGGTGANVLTF TGTGCCATCAGTGGGGGGACAGGGGCCAACGTCCTGACTTTC
- TRBJ2-1 TRBV10-3 few CAISESEPRNEQFF TGTGCCATCAGTGAGTCTGAACCTAGGAATGAGCAGTTCTTC
- TRBJ1-1 TRBV12-3/TRBV12-4 once CAGTLQGNTEAFF TGTGCCGGCACCCTACAGGGGAACACTGAAGCTTTCTTT
- TRBJ2-1 TRBV7-9 - CASSPPGDEQFF TGTGCCAGCAGCCCCCCAGGGGATGAGCAGTTCTTC
- TRBJ1-1 TRBV5-1 many CASSLEGWTEAFF TGCGCCAGCAGCTTGGAGGGGTGGACTGAAGCTTTCTTT
- TRBJ1-2 TRBV30 few CAWSVRGASGYTF TGTGCCTGGAGTGTACGGGGGGCAAGTGGCTACACCTTC
- TRBJ2-5 TRBV12-3/TRBV12-4 - CASSFDKETQYF TGTGCCAGCAGTTTTGACAAAGAGACCCAGTACTTC
TRBD2 TRBJ2-1 TRBV20-1 - CSARGPSGGSYNEQFF TGCAGTGCTAGAGGGCCTTCGGGGGGCTCCTACAATGAGCAGTTCTTC
- TRBJ2-5 TRBV2 few CASSGDLQETQYF TGTGCCAGCAGCGGGGACCTACAAGAGACCCAGTACTTC
- TRBJ1-2 TRBV7-2 - CASSFSRGVRIGVEDSNYGYTF TGTGCCAGCAGCTTTTCAAGGGGAGTACGTATTGGCGTCGAGGATTCTAACTATGGCTACACCTTC
- TRBJ2-3 TRBV5-6 many CASTSMGYRTDTQYF TGTGCCAGCACCTCGATGGGGTATCGCACAGATACGCAGTATTTT
TRBD2 TRBJ2-3 TRBV7-6 medium-sized CASSPSTSGEYSTDTQYF TGTGCCAGCAGCCCATCGACTAGCGGGGAATATAGCACAGATACGCAGTATTTT
TRBD1 TRBJ2-1 TRBV12-3/TRBV12-4 many CASSLLVGQGAENEQFF TGTGCCAGCAGTTTATTGGTAGGCCAGGGGGCTGAAAATGAGCAGTTCTTC
- TRBJ1-3 TRBV18 many CASSPGDNTIYF TGTGCCAGCTCACCAGGAGATAACACCATATATTTT
TRBD2 TRBJ2-1 TRBV5-1 few CASNINSGGATFF TGCGCCAGCAACATAAATAGCGGGGGGGCCACGTTCTTC
TRBD2 TRBJ2-1 TRBV10-3 few CAISELGLAGNEQFF TGTGCCATCAGTGAGTTGGGACTAGCGGGCAATGAGCAGTTCTTC
TRBD1 TRBJ2-2 TRBV5-5 - CASSPTGTANTWELFF TGTGCCAGCAGCCCAACAGGGACAGCGAACACCTGGGAGCTGTTTTTT
TRBD2 TRBJ2-5 TRBV20-1 once CSASSGTTVTQETQYF TGCAGTGCTAGCAGCGGGACTACCGTCACCCAAGAGACCCAGTACTTC
- TRBJ1-5 TRBV9 many CASSVEPDSNQPQHF TGTGCCAGCAGCGTAGAACCAGATAGCAATCAGCCCCAGCATTTT
- TRBJ1-1 TRBV7-9 - CASSLGVGVNTEAFF TGTGCCAGCAGCTTAGGAGTAGGGGTGAACACTGAAGCTTTCTTT
- TRBJ2-1 TRBV28 - CASTRGNQEWYEQFF TGTGCCAGCACGAGGGGGAATCAGGAATGGTATGAGCAGTTCTTC
TRBD2 TRBJ2-1 TRBV6-1 few CATRSGGSSYNEQFF TGTGCCACCCGGTCGGGGGGGAGCTCCTACAATGAGCAGTTCTTC
- TRBJ2-3 TRBV28 many CASSLDGGKGDTQYF TGTGCCAGCAGTTTAGACGGTGGCAAGGGAGATACGCAGTATTTT
TRBD1 TRBJ2-7 TRBV20-1 many CSARSWTGSGEQYF TGCAGTGCTAGAAGTTGGACAGGTTCTGGCGAGCAGTACTTC
- TRBJ2-3 TRBV7-2 - CASSSRKWGTDTQYF TGTGCCAGCAGCTCCCGGAAATGGGGAACAGATACGCAGTATTTT
- TRBJ2-7 TRBV6-1 many CASRGTVGYEQYF TGTGCCAGCAGGGGGACCGTAGGCTACGAGCAGTACTTC
- TRBJ2-3 TRBV9 few CASSPRPPARSTDTQYF TGTGCCAGCAGCCCACGACCTCCAGCGCGGAGCACAGATACGCAGTATTTT
- TRBJ2-3 TRBV28 few CASSFPRVTTDTQYF TGTGCCAGCAGTTTCCCCCGGGTTACGACAGATACGCAGTATTTT
- TRBJ2-7 TRBV25-1 few CASSRPGPYEQYF TGTGCCAGCAGTCGCCCGGGACCCTACGAGCAGTACTTC
- TRBJ1-5 TRBV20-1 few CSAEGEIPNQPQHF TGCAGTGCTGAGGGAGAGATTCCCAATCAGCCCCAGCATTTT
TRBD1 TRBJ1-1 TRBV5-1 few CASSPQGVNEAFF TGCGCCAGCAGCCCCCAGGGGGTGAATGAAGCTTTCTTT
- TRBJ1-2 TRBV7-9 - CASSLARDGLYGYTF TGTGCCAGCAGCTTAGCAAGGGACGGGCTATATGGCTACACCTTC
TRBD2 TRBJ2-2 TRBV10-2 many CASRLTSGISPGELFF TGCGCCAGCAGACTTACTAGCGGGATTTCGCCCGGGGAGCTGTTTTTT
TRBD1 TRBJ1-1 TRBV5-1 few CASSVTGTANTEAFF TGCGCCAGCAGCGTGACCGGGACAGCGAACACTGAAGCTTTCTTT
- TRBJ2-7 TRBV7-2 once CASSDRTGRGEQYF TGTGCCAGTAGCGACAGGACGGGTCGGGGGGAGCAGTACTTC